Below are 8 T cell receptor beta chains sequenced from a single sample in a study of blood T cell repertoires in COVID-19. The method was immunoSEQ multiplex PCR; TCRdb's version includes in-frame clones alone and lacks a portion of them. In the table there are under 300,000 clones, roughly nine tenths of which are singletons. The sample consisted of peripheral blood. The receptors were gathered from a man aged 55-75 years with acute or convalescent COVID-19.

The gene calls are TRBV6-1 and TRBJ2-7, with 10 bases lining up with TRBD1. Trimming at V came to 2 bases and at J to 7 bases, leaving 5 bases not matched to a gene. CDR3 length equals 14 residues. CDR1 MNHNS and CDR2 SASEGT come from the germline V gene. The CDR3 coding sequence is TGTGCCAGCAGTGAACAGGGACAGGGGTGGGAGCAGTACTTC. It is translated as CASSEQGQGWEQYF.

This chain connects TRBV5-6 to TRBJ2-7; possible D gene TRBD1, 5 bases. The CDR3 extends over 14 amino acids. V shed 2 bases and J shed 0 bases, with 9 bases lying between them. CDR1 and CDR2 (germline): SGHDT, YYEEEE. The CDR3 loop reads CASSLTGFSYEQYF. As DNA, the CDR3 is TGTGCCAGCAGCTTAACAGGATTCTCCTACGAGCAGTACTTC.

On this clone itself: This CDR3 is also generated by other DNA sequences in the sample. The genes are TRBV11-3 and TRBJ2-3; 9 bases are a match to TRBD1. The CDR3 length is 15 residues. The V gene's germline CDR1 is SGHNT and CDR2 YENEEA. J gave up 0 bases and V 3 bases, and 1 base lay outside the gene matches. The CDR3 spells CASSLGQGSTDTQYF. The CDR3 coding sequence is TGTGCCAGCAGCTTGGGACAGGGAAGCACAGATACGCAGTATTTT.

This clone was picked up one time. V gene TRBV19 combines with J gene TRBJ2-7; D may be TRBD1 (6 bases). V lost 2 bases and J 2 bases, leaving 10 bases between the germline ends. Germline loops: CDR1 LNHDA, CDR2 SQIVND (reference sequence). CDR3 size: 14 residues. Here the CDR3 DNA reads TGTGCCAGTAGTATAAACAGGGTGCCCTACGAGCAGTACTTC. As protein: CASSINRVPYEQYF.

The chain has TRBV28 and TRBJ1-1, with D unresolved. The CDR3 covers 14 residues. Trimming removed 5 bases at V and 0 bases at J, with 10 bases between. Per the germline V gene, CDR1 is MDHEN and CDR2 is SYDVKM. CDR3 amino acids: CASSDSSMNTEAFF. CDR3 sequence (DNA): TGTGCCAGCAGTGATTCCTCTATGAACACTGAAGCTTTCTTT.

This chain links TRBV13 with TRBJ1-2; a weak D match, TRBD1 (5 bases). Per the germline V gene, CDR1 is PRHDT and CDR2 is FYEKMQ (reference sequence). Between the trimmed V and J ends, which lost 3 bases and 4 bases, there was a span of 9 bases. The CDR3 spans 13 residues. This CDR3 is CASSFGASYGYTF. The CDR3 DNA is TGTGCCAGCAGCTTTGGGGCTAGCTATGGCTACACCTTC.

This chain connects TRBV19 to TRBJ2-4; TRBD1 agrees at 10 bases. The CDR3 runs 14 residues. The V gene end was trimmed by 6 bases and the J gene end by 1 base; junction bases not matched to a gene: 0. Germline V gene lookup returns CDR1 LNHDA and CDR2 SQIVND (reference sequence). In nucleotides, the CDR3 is TGTGCCAGTAGGGACAGGGGGGCCAAAAACATTCAGTACTTC. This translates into CASRDRGAKNIQYF.

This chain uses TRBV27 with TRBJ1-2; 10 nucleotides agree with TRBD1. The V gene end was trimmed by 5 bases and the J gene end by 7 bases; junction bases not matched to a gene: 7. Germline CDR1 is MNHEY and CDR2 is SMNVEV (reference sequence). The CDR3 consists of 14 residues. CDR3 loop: CASSPDRGQGGYTF. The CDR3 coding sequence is TGTGCCAGCAGTCCTGACAGGGGGCAAGGTGGCTACACCTTC.